The 21 T cell receptor beta chains below come from one sample, sequenced in a study of beta chain features in type 1 diabetes. Overall study findings and caveats: Shortening that was moderate but significant affected the TCRB CDR3s of Type 1 diabetes patients in all four CD4+ subsets.

What was sequenced were expressed TCRB transcripts, since all of the isolated RNA had been reverse transcribed. Data came from immunoSEQ multiplex PCR; TCRdb stores just in-frame clones and leaves some out. The table shows 550,000 to 850,000 clones, with roughly 13% occurring only once. Antigens for these TCRs are unknown. Sequenced material: naive CD4+ T cells from blood. The receptors were gathered from a man aged 18 to 30 with type 1 diabetes.

This clone was picked up a small number of times. V is TRBV28 and J is TRBJ2-5, with 7 bases fitting TRBD1. The germline CDR1 and CDR2 sequences are MDHEN and SYDVKM. V shed 10 bases, J shed 4 bases, and the junction held 9 bases outside the gene matches. This CDR3 contains 13 residues. CDR3 in DNA: TGTGCCACTATGAAACCAGGGGGAGAGACCCAGTACTTC. Translating gives CATMKPGGETQYF.

This clone has a handful of counts. This chain joins TRBV7-7 and TRBJ2-1, with D perhaps TRBD2 (6 bases). Germline V gene lookup returns CDR1 SSHAT and CDR2 FNYEAQ (reference sequence). V was shortened by 1 base and J by 13 bases, with 17 bases between the two germline ends. The CDR3 contains 14 residues. DNA of the CDR3: TGTGCCAGCAGCTTAGGTTTAGCGGCCTCCCCACAGTTCTTC. Translation: CASSLGLAASPQFF.

The V gene is TRBV18, the J gene TRBJ1-2; 8 bases are a match to TRBD1. CDR3 length equals 17 residues. J gave up 2 bases and V 3 bases, and 11 bases lay outside the gene matches. Germline V CDR1 and CDR2: KGHSH, LQKENI. In nucleotides, the CDR3 is TGTGCCAGCTCACCCCGGGTTGGACAGGGCGAGAACTATGGCTACACCTTC. Its protein product is CASSPRVGQGENYGYTF.

The genes are TRBV30 and TRBJ1-2, with D possibly matching TRBD1 (6 bases). This CDR3 spans 14 amino acids. V was trimmed by 3 bases and J by 1 base, leaving 12 bases between them. Germline CDR1 and CDR2: GTSNPN and SVGIG (reference sequence). The CDR3 sequence: CAWSLLDSNYGYTF. Written as DNA, the CDR3 is TGTGCCTGGAGCCTACTGGACAGTAACTATGGCTACACCTTC.

This clone was recorded a few times. This chain connects TRBV6-5 to TRBJ2-1; TRBD1 aligns across 7 bases. The V gene's germline CDR1 is MNHEY and CDR2 SVGAGI. The CDR3 totals 14 residues. The trim removed 7 bases at V and 9 bases at J, leaving 12 bases unmatched. The CDR3 sequence is CASTDRALASEQFF. CDR3 in DNA: TGTGCCAGCACCGACAGGGCCCTAGCTAGTGAGCAGTTCTTC.

The J gene is TRBJ2-5, the V gene TRBV10-3; D unresolved. Germline-derived CDR1 and CDR2 are ENHRY and SYGVKD. V was clipped by 3 bases and J by 5 bases, with 13 bases between them. This CDR3 spans 14 amino acids. For the CDR3, the DNA is TGTGCCATCAGTGATGTCAGCCGGAAGGAGACCCAGTACTTC. Translation: CAISDVSRKETQYF.

The V call is TRBV6-6, the J call TRBJ1-1, with D unclear. Germline V gives CDR1 MNHNY, CDR2 SVGAGI (reference sequence). This CDR3 is 14 amino acids long. Trimming cost V 5 bases and J 1 base, with 11 bases left between them. This CDR3 is CASSPPVGNTEAFF. CDR3 DNA: TGTGCCAGCAGTCCCCCCGTAGGGAACACTGAAGCTTTCTTT.

Only a few counts were recorded for this clone. The genes are TRBV6-6 and TRBJ1-6; no clear D. This CDR3 has 15 residues. Germline V CDR1 and CDR2: MNHNY, SVGAGI (reference sequence). Deletions cut 6 bases from V and 5 bases from J, with 14 bases between. CDR3 in DNA: TGTGCCAGCAGCCGGGCCCGGTGGGATAATTCACCCCTCCACTTT. Amino acids: CASSRARWDNSPLHF.

This clone was seen a handful of times. V is TRBV5-4 and J is TRBJ2-1; 9 positions match TRBD1. Germline loops: CDR1 SGHNT, CDR2 YYREEE (reference sequence). CDR3 length: 15 residues. Trimming at V came to 2 bases and at J to 9 bases, leaving 9 bases not matched to a gene. CDR3: CASSFGQGPQREQFF. The CDR3 DNA reads as TGTGCCAGCAGCTTCGGACAGGGGCCGCAACGTGAGCAGTTCTTC.

The chain combines TRBV2 with TRBJ1-1; D is undetermined. Germline lookup yields CDR1 SNHLY and CDR2 FYNNEI. The V gene lost 7 bases and the J gene lost 5 bases, with 17 bases spanning the gap. This CDR3 spans 14 amino acids. The CDR3 DNA reads TGTGCCAGCAACCCCCGCGGAGGTGAGACTGAAGCTTTCTTT. Its protein is CASNPRGGETEAFF.

This clone has just a few counts. The CDR3 nucleotides read TGTGCCAGCAGCTCAGTGGAGAACACTGAAGCTTTCTTT. Translating gives CASSSVENTEAFF. V usage is TRBV6-6 and J usage is TRBJ1-1, with D hard to call. Trimming cost V 6 bases and J 1 base, with 9 bases left between them. CDR1 is MNHNY and CDR2 is SVGAGI in the germline V gene (reference sequence). The CDR3 runs 13 residues.

V gene TRBV7-3 combines with J gene TRBJ2-5; D unresolved. V lost 6 bases and J lost 4, with 15 bases in between. Germline CDR1 is SGHTA and CDR2 is FQGTGA. CDR3 length: 14 amino acids. As DNA, the CDR3 is TGTGCCAGCAGTCAAACCAGTGCAGCAGAGACCCAGTACTTC. Translating it yields CASSQTSAAETQYF.

The rearrangement links TRBV5-8 to TRBJ1-4; 7 nucleotides match TRBD1. Germline trimming cut 4 bases from V and 6 bases from J; bases unmatched to any gene: 9. Germline CDR1 is SGHTS and CDR2 is YDEGEE. CDR3 length equals 15 residues. CDR3 sequence reads: CASSIETGADEKLFF. The DNA of the CDR3 is TGTGCCAGCAGCATCGAAACAGGGGCGGATGAAAAACTGTTTTTT. Full variable domain (missing parts from reference TRBV5-8 and TRBJ1-4): EAGVTQSPTHLIKTRGQQATLRCSPISGHTSVYWYQQALGLGLQFLLWYDEGEERNRGNFPPRFSGRQFPNYSSELNVNALELEDSALYLCASSIETGADEKLFFGSGTQLSVL.

V is TRBV25-1 and J is TRBJ1-6; TRBD1 matches at 7 bases. Germline V gene lookup returns CDR1 MGHDK and CDR2 SYGVNS. The CDR3 is made up of 14 amino acids. V lost 6 bases and J lost 7; bases outside the gene matches: 6. CDR3 loop: CASRATGINSPLHF. The CDR3 DNA reads as TGTGCCAGCAGGGCGACAGGGATCAATTCACCCCTCCACTTT.

This chain links TRBV7-8 with TRBJ1-5; D might be TRBD1 (5 bases). Germline V gene data show CDR1 as SGHVS and CDR2 as FQNEAQ. With 0 bases removed from V and 5 bases from J, the gap between germline ends came to 11 bases. The CDR3 runs 15 residues. The CDR3 DNA is TGTGCCAGCAGCTTAGCAGGGGTGAGCGATCAGCCCCAGCATTTT. This gives the protein CASSLAGVSDQPQHF.

This clone appeared a few times. The chain joins TRBV11-3 to TRBJ2-3; D perhaps matches TRBD2 (5 bases). The CDR3 spans 12 residues. The germline gives CDR1 SGHNT, CDR2 YENEEA. V was cut by 5 bases and J by 4 bases, with 7 bases left in between. DNA for the CDR3: TGTGCCAGCAGCGAGGGCCCAGATACGCAGTATTTT. This translates into CASSEGPDTQYF.

The chain recombines TRBV4-1 with TRBJ2-5; TRBD1 might be the D (7 bases). The V end was cut by 0 bases, the J end by 3 bases, with 14 bases between. CDR1 MGHRA and CDR2 YSYEKL come from the germline V gene. This CDR3 spans 16 amino acids. CDR3 sequence reads: CASSQDLPRGEETQYF. CDR3 DNA sequence: TGCGCCAGCAGCCAAGATCTCCCCAGGGGGGAAGAGACCCAGTACTTC.

This clone came up a few times. The chain employs TRBV2 and TRBJ2-3, with D perhaps TRBD1 or TRBD2 (5 bases each). The germline V gene encodes CDR1 SNHLY and CDR2 FYNNEI. The CDR3 extends over 14 amino acids. V lost 7 bases and J 2 bases, leaving 13 bases between the germline ends. CDR3 loop: CASTVGTYTDTQYF. The CDR3 DNA reads as TGTGCCAGCACCGTCGGGACGTACACAGATACGCAGTATTTT. Full variable domain (outside the CDR3, taken from reference TRBV2 and TRBJ2-3): EPEVTQTPSHQVTQMGQEVILRCVPISNHLYFYWYRQILGQKVEFLVSFYNNEISEKSEIFDDQFSVERPDGSNFTLKIRSTKLEDSAMYFCASTVGTYTDTQYFGPGTRLTVL.

The sample holds a few counts of this clone. This chain connects TRBV6-6 to TRBJ2-5; perhaps TRBD2 as D (5 bases). The CDR3 is 12 amino acids. Per germline, CDR1 MNHNY and CDR2 SVGAGI (reference sequence). The ends were cut back, 8 bases at V and 2 bases at J, with 9 bases in the middle. This chain's CDR3 is CASHREQETQYF. CDR3 sequence (DNA): TGTGCCAGCCATAGGGAGCAAGAGACCCAGTACTTC.

The V and J genes are TRBV6-5 and TRBJ2-1; a possible D gene is TRBD2 (5 bases). The CDR3 spans 14 residues. V was pared by 5 bases and J by 4 bases, with 12 bases between. Germline V gene data show CDR1 as MNHEY and CDR2 as SVGAGI. The CDR3 bases are TGTGCCAGCAGTACAACGACTACTTACAATGAGCAGTTCTTC. Its translation is CASSTTTTYNEQFF.

This clone was found a few times. The chain uses TRBV5-6 and TRBJ1-1, with no clear D. The germline V gene encodes CDR1 SGHDT and CDR2 YYEEEE. CDR3 size: 11 residues. V was trimmed by 4 bases and J by 3 bases, leaving 4 bases between them. The CDR3 sequence is CASSGDTEAFF. The CDR3 DNA follows: TGTGCCAGCAGCGGGGACACTGAAGCTTTCTTT.